This TCR beta chain was identified in a study of radiotherapy plus CTLA-4 blockade in lung cancer. This clone has more than one count but fewer than ten. Its antigen is not identified. Broader study findings: Peripheral blood showed expansion of tumor-derived TCR clones after radiotherapy and ipilimumab. The best predictor of response was reported to be early blood T cell clone dynamics, with interferon-beta.

Repertoires were generated with immunoSEQ multiplex PCR, while TCRdb's copy carries only in-frame clones and drops some. The sample records tens of thousands of clones, around 63% being singletons. Treatment of patients with chemo-refractory metastatic non-small-cell lung cancer consisted of focal radiation plus CTLA-4 blockade with ipilimumab. This specimen consisted of peripheral blood, obtained from a patient treated with radiotherapy plus ipilimumab. The source is a human donor with non-small cell lung cancer who had a partial response to radiotherapy plus ipilimumab.

CDR3 DNA sequence: TGTGCCAGCAATTCCGGGACAGGCCATGAAAAACTGTTTTTT. Translating it yields CASNSGTGHEKLFF. J is TRBJ1-4 and V is TRBV6-6; 8 nucleotides match TRBD1. This CDR3 has 14 amino acids. Trimming took 7 bases from V and 6 from J; bases not matched to a gene: 7. Germline assignment: CDR1 MNHNY and CDR2 SVGAGI (reference sequence).